This entry describes one T cell receptor beta chain. The target antigen is unknown. The PCR used 60 Vbeta and 13 Jbeta primers. The table came from immunoSEQ multiplex PCR; TCRdb's copy has only in-frame clones and leaves some out. This table holds about 120,000 clones, approximately 75% found once. The CDR3 runs 16 residues. CDR1 is MGHDK, CDR2 SYGVNS, per germline. V lost 3 bases to trimming and J lost 2 bases, with 17 bases between them. The data derive from a study of cytomegalovirus exposure and HLA in healthy donors. Study summary: An analysis done earlier identified about 100 million unique TCR beta sequences from about 179 million T cells. Study observations and caveats: A highly shared variant cluster was judged a likely technical artifact. The study put 150 or so TCR beta chains on its list as cytomegalovirus-associated. Presence/absence analyses rested on an assumption that sequencing depth was roughly uniform across donors.

This TCR came from a man aged 50 to 60 in good health and CMV-seropositive. Sequencing used PBMCs. The chain carries TRBV25-1 and TRBJ2-7; D might be TRBD2 (5 bases). The CDR3 is CASSDQGSIGTYEQYF. The CDR3 region has the DNA TGTGCCAGCAGTGATCAAGGGAGCATAGGAACCTACGAGCAGTACTTC.